The 8 T cell receptor beta chains given below trace back to one sample, sequenced in a study of blood T cell repertoires in COVID-19. Sequencing was performed with immunoSEQ multiplex PCR; in TCRdb, only in-frame clones are kept and a portion is missing. The sample lists around 98,000 clones, approximately 84% occurring once. Sequenced material: peripheral blood. The source is a woman aged 60 to 75 with acute or convalescent COVID-19.

The chain joins TRBV2 to TRBJ1-1, with 9 positions matching TRBD1. Germline CDR1 is SNHLY and CDR2 is FYNNEI. The CDR3 has 15 residues. J gave up 5 bases and V 7 bases, and 11 bases lay outside the gene matches. The CDR3 coding sequence is TGTGCCAGCACCCCAACCGGGACAGGGTGGACTGAAGCTTTCTTT. It yields the protein CASTPTGTGWTEAFF.

The chain has TRBV6-5 and TRBJ2-7, with 7 bases aligning to TRBD1. V dropped 2 bases and J dropped 0; count of bases not matched to a gene: 4. The germline V gene has CDR1 MNHEY and CDR2 SVGAGI. The CDR3 runs 15 residues. CDR3: CASSYGAGGSYEQYF. The CDR3 DNA reads as TGTGCCAGCAGTTACGGGGCAGGGGGCTCCTACGAGCAGTACTTC.

This rearrangement joins TRBV4-1 to TRBJ1-6; 7 nucleotides match TRBD1. The CDR3 spans 14 residues. The V and J ends lost 1 base and 9 bases, in that order; junction bases with no gene match: 3. The germline V gene has CDR1 MGHRA and CDR2 YSYEKL. CDR3 residues: CASSQGQGISPLHF. CDR3 nucleotide sequence: TGCGCCAGCAGCCAAGGACAGGGAATTTCACCCCTCCACTTT.

The chain couples TRBV18 to TRBJ2-1, with 11 bases that match TRBD2. Unmatched junction bases numbered 8, after V lost 0 bases and J lost 7 bases. The CDR3 spans 17 residues. Germline CDR1 KGHSH, CDR2 LQKENI. The CDR3 sequence: CASSPPALLAGVNEQFF. The CDR3, as DNA: TGTGCCAGCTCACCACCGGCTCTACTAGCGGGGGTGAATGAGCAGTTCTTC.

The CDR3, as DNA: TGTGCCAGCAGCAACTCCGGAGGCGAGCAGTACTTC. Translated, it gives CASSNSGGEQYF. The rearrangement joins TRBV3-1 (or the pseudogene TRBV3-2) to TRBJ2-7; perhaps TRBD2 as D (5 bases). CDR3 length: 12 residues. V was clipped by 5 bases and J by 6 bases, with 11 bases between them. The V gene's germline CDR1 is LGHDT and CDR2 YNNKEL (reference sequence).

The chain uses TRBV9 and TRBJ1-2; 8 bases agree with TRBD1. With 3 bases clipped from V and 7 bases from J, the junction kept 11 bases outside the gene matches. Germline V gene lookup returns CDR1 SGDLS and CDR2 YYNGEE. The CDR3 totals 15 residues. The CDR3 protein is CASSGGTGTSRGYTF. CDR3 nucleotide sequence: TGTGCCAGCAGCGGGGGGACAGGCACTTCTCGTGGCTACACCTTC.

This rearrangement joins TRBV20-1 to TRBJ2-7; TRBD2 aligns across 9 bases. Germline CDR1 reads DFQATT; CDR2 reads SNEGSKA (reference sequence). The length of the CDR3 is 14 residues. V shed 3 bases, J shed 2 bases, and the junction held 5 bases outside the gene matches. The CDR3 nucleotides are TGCAGTGCTAGTAGCGGGGGATACGCCTACGAGCAGTACTTC. Translated, it gives CSASSGGYAYEQYF.

V is TRBV5-6 and J is TRBJ1-1; tentatively, D is TRBD1 (6 bases). The germline CDR1 and CDR2 sequences are SGHDT and YYEEEE. There are 16 residues in the CDR3. Trimming stripped 0 bases from V and 1 base from J, with 13 bases between. The CDR3 protein is CASSLEGVLTNTEAFF. The CDR3, as DNA: TGTGCCAGCAGCTTGGAGGGGGTGTTAACGAACACTGAAGCTTTCTTT.